The clone carrying this T cell receptor beta chain has just a few counts. TCRdb's table, derived via immunoSEQ multiplex PCR, lists solely in-frame clones and lacks some. Seen here are about 330,000 clones, 86% observed once, and the top ten hold about 0.91%. Germline values: CDR1 SGHAT, CDR2 FQNNGV. Losses at the gene ends were 3 bases for V and 7 bases for J; bases not matched to a gene: 2. CDR3 length: 13 amino acids. The data derive from a study of cytomegalovirus exposure and HLA in healthy donors. This TCR was sampled from a young woman in good health and CMV-seronegative. Sequenced material: PBMCs. The chain has TRBV11-2 and TRBJ2-1, with TRBD1 identical over 8 bases. In nucleotides, the CDR3 is TGTGCCAGCAGCTTGGGACAGGAGAATGAGCAGTTCTTC. Its protein product is CASSLGQENEQFF.